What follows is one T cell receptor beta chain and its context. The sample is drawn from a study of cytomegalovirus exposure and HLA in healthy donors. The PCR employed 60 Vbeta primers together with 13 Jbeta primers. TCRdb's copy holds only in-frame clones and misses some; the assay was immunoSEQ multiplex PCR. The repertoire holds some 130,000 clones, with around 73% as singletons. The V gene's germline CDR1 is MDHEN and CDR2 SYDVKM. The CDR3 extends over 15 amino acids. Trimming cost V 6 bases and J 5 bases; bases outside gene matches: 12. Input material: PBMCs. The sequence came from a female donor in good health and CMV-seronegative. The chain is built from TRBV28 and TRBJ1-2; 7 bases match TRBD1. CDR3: CASSRDRGLLYGYTF. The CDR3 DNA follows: TGTGCCAGCAGCCGGGACAGAGGTCTTCTATATGGCTACACCTTC.